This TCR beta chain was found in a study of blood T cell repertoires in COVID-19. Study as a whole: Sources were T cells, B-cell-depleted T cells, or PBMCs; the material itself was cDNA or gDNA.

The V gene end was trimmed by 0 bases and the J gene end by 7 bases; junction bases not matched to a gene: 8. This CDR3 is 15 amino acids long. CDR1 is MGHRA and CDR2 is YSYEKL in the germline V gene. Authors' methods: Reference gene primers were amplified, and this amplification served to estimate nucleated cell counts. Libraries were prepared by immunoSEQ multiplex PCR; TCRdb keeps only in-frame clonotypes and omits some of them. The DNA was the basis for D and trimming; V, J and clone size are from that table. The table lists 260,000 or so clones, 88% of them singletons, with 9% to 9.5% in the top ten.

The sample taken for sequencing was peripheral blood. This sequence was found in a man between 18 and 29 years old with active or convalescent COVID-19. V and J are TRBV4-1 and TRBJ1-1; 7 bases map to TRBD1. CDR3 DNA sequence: TGCGCCAGCAGCCAAGAGGACAGGAGCAAATATGAAGCTTTCTTT. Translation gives CASSQEDRSKYEAFF.